Here is one T cell receptor beta chain with its context. This clone's antigen is unknown. No base quality information exists; no much larger clone differs at one position. The sample belongs to a study of OX40 agonist ivuxolimab in advanced cancers. Looking at the study overall: The costimulatory receptor OX40 (CD134) was targeted by ivuxolimab, a fully human IgG2 agonistic monoclonal antibody. Intravenous ivuxolimab was administered to patients every 2 weeks at six dose levels: 0.01, 0.1, 0.3, 1.5, 3 and 10 mg/kg. Of the 50 to 55 patients in dose escalation, some 19 had hepatocellular carcinoma, approximately 15 had melanoma, 9 had renal cell carcinoma and 9 had head and neck cancer. In the dose-escalation cohort, around four fifths of patients were male, and the mean age was roughly 60 years, with a range of roughly 20 to 80. Patients were allowed to have had prior anti-PD-1, anti-PD-L1 or anti-CTLA-4 therapy, and around two fifths of the dose-escalation patients had been treated with checkpoint inhibitors. Three dose-escalation patients achieved partial responses, one with hepatocellular carcinoma and two with cutaneous melanoma. The point of sequencing TCRbeta in the periphery was to test whether ivuxolimab changed TCR sequence diversity and drove clonal T-cell expansion. The paper describes the monotherapy dose-escalation part (N of about 52 patients) of the phase I trial of ivuxolimab.

Results and caveats for the whole study, not just this receptor: Low levels of normalized T-cell clonal expansion were also shown by some nonresponding patients. After ivuxolimab, expanded clones were on average more numerous among CD8+ T cells than among CD4+ T cells. Which antigens the clonally expanded peripheral T cells were specific for was not determined. At doses of 0.1 to 3.0 mg/kg, clonal expansion of both CD4+ and CD8+ blood T cells was observed from baseline to week 6. Partial responders in the 0.1-3.0 mg/kg groups had among the lowest normalized peripheral clonal expansion, especially among CD8+ T cells.

Patients with a history of autoimmune disease or receiving systemic immunosuppression were excluded from the trial. In every dose cohort, peripheral blood was drawn for TCR sequencing at baseline, cycle 4 day 1, and cycle 7 day 1. The samples were drawn from a first-in-human, open-label, multicenter phase I dose-escalation trial of ivuxolimab. Adults with locally advanced or metastatic melanoma, renal cell carcinoma, hepatocellular carcinoma or head and neck squamous cell carcinoma were enrolled in the trial. Before TCR sequencing, CD4+ T cells and CD8+ T cells were sorted from peripheral blood as separate populations. The CDR3, cysteine through phenylalanine, is 14 amino acids long. Solely the CDR3 DNA is kept, with 42 bases framed from the first base. Compared with germline, V lacks 4 bases and J lacks 10 bases; bases without a gene match: 6. CDR1 and CDR2 are read off the germline V gene (reference sequence) as GTSNPN and SVGIG.

Genomic DNA was isolated from the sorted cells so that the TCRbeta CDR3 region could be sequenced. TCRbeta CDR3 regions were sequenced using the immunoSEQ Assay. This is the immuneACCESS table as TCRdb keeps it, with only in-frame sequences that have V and J called. A part of the clones is gone; compared with another copy, unresolved V genes explain less than half, and the rest is unexplained. The sample contains 65,000 to 95,000 clones, more than 70% of them found a single time. The ten largest clonotypes hold roughly 0.18% of the sample. The clonotype comes from an adult with an advanced solid tumor such as melanoma, head and neck, liver or kidney cancer. The source was CD4+ or CD8+ T cells sorted from blood, collected in a trial of the OX40 agonist ivuxolimab. The V and J segments used are TRBV30 and TRBJ2-1, with TRBD2 identical over 14 junction bases. The DNA reads TGTGCCTGGACCAGGAGGACTAGCGGGGGGGAGCAGTTCTTC. It specifies CAWTRRTSGGEQFF.